The entry below gives a single TCR beta chain sequence along with its context. Its cognate antigen is unknown. There are 16 residues in the CDR3. CDR1 WSHSY and CDR2 SAAADI come from the germline V gene. The V segment lost 6 bases and the J segment 2 bases; nucleotides outside the gene matches: 7. The sample originates from a study of blood T cells in healthy people across ages. On the study more broadly: About one barcoded beta molecule per two T cells was captured by template switching. Study-wide results and limits: PBMCs left unsorted prevented a conclusive naive versus antigen-experienced comparison. For the donors, CMV status was unknown and possibly confounded expanded clonotype changes.

Alongside a J-beta primer mix, a sample-barcoded 5' primer served in a second PCR lasting about 7 to 11 cycles. MiXCR, applied by TCRdb to the 5' RACE reads, yields one record per CDR3 protein. The table shows 870,000 or so distinct CDR3 sequences, with around 26% occurring only once. Donation came from healthy Caucasian individuals in Russia who were aged about 6 to 95. The rearrangement joins TRBV10-2 to TRBJ2-2, with 9 positions matching TRBD2. Sequences were obtained from blood. The TCR sequence derives from a woman of 80 years or more in good health. CDR3 sequence reads: CASSHGAGGNTGELFF. The CDR3 DNA follows: TGCGCCAGCAGCCATGGAGCGGGGGGAAACACCGGGGAGCTGTTTTTT.